These 30 T cell receptor beta chains came from one sample sequenced in a study. Tregs were sorted as CD4+CD25+CD127-/low cells. TCRdb re-called the 5' RACE reads with MiXCR, one entry per CDR3 protein. The table lists around 9,000 distinct CDR3 sequences, roughly 34% of them singletons, with roughly 6% in the top ten. The sequenced sample consisted of Tregs sorted from blood. The source of these receptors is a female donor with breast cancer.

The chain has TRBV29-1 and TRBJ2-5; 7 nucleotides agree with TRBD2. The CDR3 loop spans 13 amino acids. J gave up 1 base and V 4 bases, and 3 bases lay outside the gene matches. Germline CDR1 and CDR2: SQVTM and ANQGSEA. The CDR3 protein is CSVGEGPQETQYF. In DNA form, the CDR3 reads TGCAGCGTTGGGGAGGGGCCCCAAGAGACCCAGTACTTC.

By share, this clonotype counts as medium-sized (0.01 to 0.1%). The chain is built from TRBV7-3 and TRBJ2-6; D gene ambiguous. Germline V gene sequence: CDR1 SGHTA, CDR2 FQGTGA. Trimming pared 5 bases from V and 6 bases from J, leaving 11 bases between. CDR3 length: 14 residues. CDR3 DNA sequence: TGTGCCAGCAGCAAATCAATCCCGGCCAACGTCCTGACTTTC. It is translated as CASSKSIPANVLTF.

This clonotype was detected a few times. The rearrangement joins TRBV11-1 to TRBJ2-1; 9 bases are shared with TRBD2. The CDR3 runs 15 residues. V trimming: 4 bases; J trimming: 8 bases; junction bases outside the gene matches: 9. The germline gives CDR1 SGHAT, CDR2 FQDESV (reference sequence). CDR3 in amino acids: CASSSGLAPKDEQFF. CDR3 coding DNA: TGTGCCAGCAGCTCGGGACTAGCACCCAAGGATGAGCAGTTCTTC.

V usage is TRBV4-2 and J usage is TRBJ1-2, with TRBD1 matching over 8 bases. CDR3 length: 16 amino acids. Germline loops: CDR1 LGHNA, CDR2 YNFKEQ. The ends lost 2 bases at V and 5 bases at J; junction bases unmatched: 10. CDR3 nucleotides: TGTGCCAGCAGCCAAATTCACGGACAGGGATCGTATGGCTACACCTTC. Amino acids: CASSQIHGQGSYGYTF.

The chain employs TRBV2 and TRBJ1-1; D remains ambiguous. The V and J ends lost 7 bases and 5 bases respectively, with 11 bases between them. The CDR3 totals 12 residues. Per the germline V gene, CDR1 is SNHLY and CDR2 is FYNNEI. Here the CDR3 DNA reads TGTGCCAGCAAAGCCGGGGTGACTGAAGCTTTCTTT. Its translation: CASKAGVTEAFF.

The CDR3 coding sequence is TGTGCCAGCAACCAAGGGGGTGAGGCTTTCTTT. It yields the protein CASNQGGEAFF. The J gene is TRBJ1-1, the V gene TRBV28; possibly TRBD1 for D (6 bases). The V and J ends lost 7 bases and 11 bases respectively, with 14 bases between them. The germline CDR1 and CDR2 sequences are MDHEN and SYDVKM. The CDR3 has 11 amino acids.

This clonotype was observed a handful of times. V gene TRBV5-1 combines with J gene TRBJ2-1; TRBD2 is a possible D gene (5 bases). The CDR3 consists of 15 residues. V lost 0 bases, J lost 6 bases, and 13 bases lay in between. The germline CDR1 and CDR2 sequences are SGHRS and YFSETQ. The CDR3 region has the DNA TGCGCCAGCAGCTTGGGAGGCGTGGCGGGCAATGAGCAGTTCTTC. Its protein is CASSLGGVAGNEQFF.

This clonotype was counted only a few times. V usage is TRBV9 and J usage is TRBJ1-1; TRBD1 might be the D (5 bases). V was pared by 4 bases and J by 3 bases, with 16 bases between. The CDR3 has 15 amino acids. Looked up from germline, CDR1 is SGDLS and CDR2 is YYNGEE. CDR3 amino acids: CASSPRSDRYTEAFF. The CDR3 DNA reads TGTGCCAGCAGCCCCAGATCAGACAGATACACTGAAGCTTTCTTT.

Notes on this clonotype: The missing conserved phenylalanine or tryptophan at the end of this CDR3 makes a read error likely. J is TRBJ2-5 and V is TRBV5-1; 8 bases agree with TRBD2. V trimming: 6 bases; J trimming: 3 bases; junction bases outside the gene matches: 7. CDR3 size: 14 residues. Germline loops: CDR1 SGHRS, CDR2 YFSETQ. CDR3 nucleotides: TGCGCCAGCAATCAACCGGGACTAGAAGAGACCCAGTACCTC. Protein sequence: CASNQPGLEETQYL.

The V call is TRBV5-1, the J call TRBJ1-2; 8 positions agree with TRBD1. The germline V gene encodes CDR1 SGHRS and CDR2 YFSETQ. J gave up 6 bases and V 0 bases, and 7 bases lay outside the gene matches. There are 15 residues in the CDR3. The CDR3 nucleotides are TGCGCCAGCAGCTTGGATCAGGGGGCGCTGGATGGCTACACCTTC. This gives the protein CASSLDQGALDGYTF.

By share, this clonotype counts as medium-sized (0.01 to 0.1%). The chain couples TRBV7-3 to TRBJ2-2; D is uncertain. The germline V and J ends were trimmed by 3 bases and 4 bases, with 6 bases remaining between them. The CDR3 has 13 residues. Germline V CDR1 and CDR2: SGHTA, FQGTGA. This CDR3 is CASSLRRTGELFF. The DNA of the CDR3 is TGTGCCAGCAGCTTGCGCCGCACCGGGGAGCTGTTTTTT.

The chain links TRBV12-3 or TRBV12-4 to TRBJ1-2; 12 bases agree with TRBD1. The V gene end was trimmed by 6 bases and the J gene end by 8 bases; junction bases not matched to a gene: 7. This CDR3 comprises 14 residues. The CDR3 loop is CASRASGTGGGYTF. The CDR3 coding sequence is TGTGCCAGCAGAGCTTCCGGGACAGGGGGCGGCTACACCTTC.

In this sample, this clonotype turned up a few times. V gene TRBV6-5 combines with J gene TRBJ1-1, with 7 bases matching TRBD1. Germline V gene data show CDR1 as MNHEY and CDR2 as SVGAGI. The V and J ends lost 4 bases and 1 base, in that order; junction bases with no gene match: 24. This CDR3 spans 21 amino acids. In DNA, the CDR3 is TGTGCCAGCAGTTTAAGGGAGAGGGGATTACAGGGGCCGGTCGGGAACACTGAAGCTTTCTTT. Translating gives CASSLRERGLQGPVGNTEAFF.

This chain connects TRBV11-3 to TRBJ2-1; no clear D gene. V lost 8 bases to trimming and J lost 8 bases, with 16 bases between them. Germline V lookup: CDR1 SGHNT, CDR2 YENEEA. The CDR3 has 13 amino acids. Here the CDR3 DNA reads TGTGCCAGCTCCCGGCAGACCGGGTATGAGCAGTTCTTC. Encoded protein: CASSRQTGYEQFF.

The chain links TRBV10-3 to TRBJ2-3; 10 nucleotides line up with TRBD2. Germline trimming cut 6 bases from V and 4 bases from J; bases unmatched to any gene: 1. The CDR3 loop spans 13 amino acids. Germline lookup yields CDR1 ENHRY and CDR2 SYGVKD. The CDR3: CAIRGLASDTQYF. The CDR3 nucleotides are TGTGCCATCAGGGGACTAGCGTCAGATACGCAGTATTTT.

By proportion, this clonotype is medium-sized (0.01 to 0.1%). The chain uses TRBV18 and TRBJ2-7, with a weak D call TRBD2 (5 bases). The CDR3 is 13 amino acids. The V end lost 2 bases, the J end lost 5 bases, and 10 bases lay between the germline ends. Per germline, CDR1 KGHSH and CDR2 LQKENI. The CDR3 loop is CASSPGSEDEQYF. In DNA form, the CDR3 reads TGTGCCAGCTCACCAGGGAGTGAGGACGAGCAGTACTTC.

The count of this clonotype is one. One base away lies a much larger clone, so this may be a sequencing read error. The V gene is TRBV12-3 or TRBV12-4, the J gene TRBJ2-3; D possibly corresponds to TRBD2 (6 bases). Deletions cut 5 bases from V and 2 bases from J, with 20 bases between. CDR3 length: 17 residues. The CDR3 spells CASSTGLSDFYTDTQYF. CDR3 coding DNA: TGTGCCAGCAGTACGGGACTTTCCGACTTCTACACAGATACGCAGTATTTT.

The chain joins TRBV20-1 to TRBJ2-3; TRBD2 might be the D (6 bases). The germline gives CDR1 DFQATT, CDR2 SNEGSKA (reference sequence). V was clipped by 3 bases and J by 2 bases, with 15 bases between them. CDR3 length: 15 amino acids. CDR3 amino acids: CSARDGTFNTDTQYF. In nucleotides, the CDR3 is TGCAGTGCTAGGGACGGGACTTTCAACACAGATACGCAGTATTTT.

This clonotype is medium-sized. The rearrangement joins TRBV20-1 to TRBJ2-5, with D possibly called TRBD1 or TRBD2 (5 bases each). V dropped 5 bases and J dropped 0 bases, with 10 bases sitting between them. Germline V CDR1 and CDR2: DFQATT, SNEGSKA (reference sequence). This CDR3 is 13 amino acids long. The CDR3 DNA sequence: TGCAGTGCTCGGGACCTACACCAAGAGACCCAGTACTTC. Amino acids: CSARDLHQETQYF.

On this clonotype itself: One base away lies a much larger clone, so this may be a sequencing read error. J is TRBJ1-6 and V is TRBV5-1; 7 bases fit TRBD1. The CDR3 contains 15 residues. Germline values: CDR1 SGHRS, CDR2 YFSETQ. The DNA of the CDR3 is TGCGCCAGCAGCTTGGGACAGGGAATCAGTTCACCCCCCCACTTT. It translates to CASSLGQGISSPPHF.

CDR3 DNA sequence: TGCAGTGCTAGGCCGCCGACAGGGAATAGCAATCAGCCCCAGCATTTT. As protein: CSARPPTGNSNQPQHF. This rearrangement joins TRBV20-1 to TRBJ1-5; 7 bases match TRBD1. Trimming at V came to 3 bases and at J to 0 bases, leaving 8 bases not matched to a gene. CDR1 and CDR2 from the germline V gene are DFQATT and SNEGSKA (reference sequence). The CDR3 consists of 16 residues.

The chain recombines TRBV11-2 with TRBJ1-2; TRBD1 aligns across 8 bases. Germline lookup yields CDR1 SGHAT and CDR2 FQNNGV. The V gene end was trimmed by 3 bases and the J gene end by 7 bases; junction bases not matched to a gene: 7. The CDR3 spans 14 residues. The DNA of the CDR3 is TGTGCCAGCAGCTTCGGACAGGGATATCGTGGCTACACCTTC. This translates into CASSFGQGYRGYTF.

Sample share makes this clonotype medium-sized (0.01 to 0.1%). The J gene is TRBJ2-2, the V gene TRBV12-3 or TRBV12-4; TRBD2 is a possible D gene (5 bases). V lost 7 bases to trimming and J lost 11 bases, with 17 bases between them. The CDR3 is 13 residues long. CDR3 DNA: TGTGCCAGCAACCTACGGAGAAGCGGCGAGCTGTTTTTT. Protein product: CASNLRRSGELFF.

As regards this clonotype: This could be a read error, since a much larger clone is one nucleotide away. The chain employs TRBV7-9 and TRBJ2-1; no clear D gene. Per germline, CDR1 SEHNR and CDR2 FQNEAQ (reference sequence). Trimming removed 4 bases from V and 6 bases from J, with 4 bases in between. CDR3 length equals 11 residues. CDR3 residues: CASSSGNEQFF. Written as DNA, the CDR3 is TGTGCCAGCAGCTCAGGCAATGAGCAGTTCTTC.

This chain connects TRBV5-1 to TRBJ2-7, with a weak D call TRBD1 (6 bases). Germline CDR1 is SGHRS and CDR2 is YFSETQ. CDR3 length: 15 amino acids. Trimming removed 9 bases from V and 2 bases from J, with 21 bases in between. The CDR3 DNA sequence: TGCGCCAACCGCCCAGGGGCAATGTCTACCTACGAGCAGTACTTC. It codes for CANRPGAMSTYEQYF.

This clonotype is medium-sized in the sample. V gene TRBV7-9 combines with J gene TRBJ1-6; no definite D call. With 1 base removed from V and 0 bases from J, the gap between germline ends came to 10 bases. From germline, CDR1 is SEHNR and CDR2 FQNEAQ (reference sequence). The length of the CDR3 is 17 residues. The CDR3 bases are TGTGCCAGCAGCTTAGGATACAGCAGCTCCTATAATTCACCCCTCCACTTT. As protein: CASSLGYSSSYNSPLHF.

This clonotype is classed as medium-sized. The rearrangement joins TRBV6-2 or TRBV6-3 to TRBJ2-4; possible D gene TRBD1, 6 bases. Trimming cost V 6 bases and J 1 base, with 13 bases left between them. Germline V lookup: CDR1 MNHEY, CDR2 SVGEGT. The CDR3 length is 15 residues. The DNA of the CDR3 is TGTGCCAGCAGACCTTCAACAGGGGCCAAAAACATTCAGTACTTC. This gives the protein CASRPSTGAKNIQYF.

This clonotype was counted a few times. The rearrangement links TRBV11-1 to TRBJ1-1; 7 nucleotides line up with TRBD1. The J segment lost 3 bases and the V segment lost 0 bases, leaving 4 bases of the junction unmatched. The CDR3 covers 15 residues. The germline CDR1 and CDR2 sequences are SGHAT and FQDESV (reference sequence). This CDR3 is CASSLATGTDTEAFF. CDR3 sequence (DNA): TGTGCCAGCAGCTTAGCTACCGGGACAGACACTGAAGCTTTCTTT. Full variable domain (rest looked up from reference TRBV11-1 and TRBJ1-1): EAEVAQSPRYKITEKSQAVAFWCDPISGHATLYWYRQILGQGPELLVQFQDESVVDDSQLPKDRFSAERLKGVDSTLKIQPAELGDSAMYLCASSLATGTDTEAFFGQGTRLTVV.

The V and J genes are TRBV9 and TRBJ1-6; D might be TRBD1 (6 bases). Germline CDR1 is SGDLS and CDR2 is YYNGEE. The CDR3 spans 16 residues. V dropped 2 bases and J dropped 2 bases, with 11 bases sitting between them. For the CDR3, the DNA is TGTGCCAGCAGCGTCGAAGGACAGCCCTATAATTCACCCCTCCACTTT. Encoded protein: CASSVEGQPYNSPLHF.

This clonotype is termed medium-sized. This sequence joins TRBV20-1 and TRBJ1-5; D gene uncertain. From germline, CDR1 is DFQATT and CDR2 SNEGSKA (reference sequence). V was shortened by 1 base and J by 1 base, with 11 bases between the two germline ends. CDR3 size: 15 residues. The CDR3: CSARVRGGSNQPQHF. The CDR3 bases are TGCAGTGCTAGAGTTCGCGGAGGAAGCAATCAGCCCCAGCATTTT.